A single sample gave rise to the 15 T cell receptor beta chains below, sequenced in a study of T cell responses to AZD1222 COVID-19 vaccine. Sequenced by immunoSEQ multiplex PCR; TCRdb stores in-frame clones only, minus some. Of fewer than 120,000 clones listed, 81% are singletons. Source: peripheral blood, taken on day 0 of AZD1222 vaccination. The receptors here all came from an adult in good health.

The V and J genes are TRBV7-9 and TRBJ1-1; D call uncertain. CDR3 length equals 15 residues. V lost 2 bases, J lost 5 bases, and 15 bases lay in between. Germline CDR1 SEHNR, CDR2 FQNEAQ (reference sequence). The CDR3, as DNA: TGTGCCAGCAGCTTAAGGCTCGGGGTTGAGACTGAAGCTTTCTTT. This codes for CASSLRLGVETEAFF.

The V gene is TRBV20-1, the J gene TRBJ1-5, with D perhaps matching TRBD1 (6 bases). The CDR3 has 16 residues. Trimming pared 3 bases from V and 4 bases from J, leaving 19 bases between. Germline V CDR1 and CDR2: DFQATT, SNEGSKA (reference sequence). CDR3 region: CSASGQRGERNQPQHF. The CDR3 DNA reads TGCAGTGCTAGTGGACAAAGGGGGGAAAGGAATCAGCCCCAGCATTTT.

The chain has TRBV7-8 and TRBJ1-5; the match to TRBD1 covers 9 bases. CDR1 SGHVS and CDR2 FQNEAQ come from the germline V gene. J gave up 6 bases and V 3 bases, and 6 bases lay outside the gene matches. There are 15 residues in the CDR3. In nucleotides, the CDR3 is TGTGCCAGCAGCTTCTCCGGGACAGGGTTTCAGCCCCAGCATTTT. Amino acids: CASSFSGTGFQPQHF.

This clone was observed a single time. This CDR3 reads CASSSRTGQSIMSQHF. DNA for the CDR3: TGTGCCAGCAGTTCCCGGACAGGGCAATCAATCATGTCCCAGCATTTT. The V gene is TRBV6-2 or TRBV6-3, the J gene TRBJ1-5; 8 bases line up with TRBD1. CDR3 length equals 16 residues. Germline loops: CDR1 MNHEY, CDR2 SVGEGT. The trim removed 4 bases at V and 11 bases at J, leaving 16 bases unmatched.

The chain couples TRBV6-5 to TRBJ1-2; tentative D call: TRBD1 (5 bases). Trimming stripped 0 bases from V and 5 bases from J, with 13 bases between. CDR3 size: 15 residues. Germline V lookup: CDR1 MNHEY, CDR2 SVGAGI. The CDR3 loop is CASSYSGRMTYGYTF. CDR3 nucleotides: TGTGCCAGCAGTTACTCGGGACGGATGACTTATGGCTACACCTTC.

This clone showed up many times. The CDR3 loop is CASSIDPWTVSNQPQHF. The DNA for the CDR3 is TGTGCCAGTAGTATAGACCCGTGGACAGTGAGCAATCAGCCCCAGCATTTT. The chain couples TRBV19 to TRBJ1-5; D might be TRBD1 (6 bases). The germline V and J ends were trimmed by 0 bases and 1 base, with 13 bases remaining between them. The length of the CDR3 is 17 residues. Germline-derived CDR1 and CDR2 are LNHDA and SQIVND (reference sequence). Full variable domain (rest looked up from reference TRBV19 and TRBJ1-5): DGGITQSPKYLFRKEGQNVTLSCEQNLNHDAMYWYRQDPGQGLRLIYYSQIVNDFQKGDIAEGYSVSREKKESFPLTVTSAQKNPTAFYLCASSIDPWTVSNQPQHFGDGTRLSIL.

In its sample, this clone was seen once. The chain has TRBV24-1 and TRBJ2-7; 11 bases agree with TRBD2. The V segment lost 4 bases and the J segment 8 bases; nucleotides outside the gene matches: 6. Germline V gene lookup returns CDR1 KGHDR and CDR2 SFDVKD. The CDR3 consists of 14 residues. The CDR3 region has the DNA TGTGCCACCAGTGAGAGGCTAGCGGGAGGACAGCAGTACTTC. Translated: CATSERLAGGQQYF.

This clone appeared a few times. This rearrangement joins TRBV7-2 to TRBJ2-7; 8 nucleotides align to TRBD2. The J segment lost 3 bases and the V segment lost 4 bases, leaving 5 bases of the junction unmatched. The CDR3 length is 14 residues. From germline, CDR1 is SGHTA and CDR2 FQGNSA. The CDR3 spells CASSSPAGVYEQYF. CDR3 bases: TGTGCCAGCAGCTCCCCAGCGGGAGTCTACGAGCAGTACTTC. Combining the CDR3 with reference TRBV7-2 and TRBJ2-7 gives the whole variable domain GAGVSQSPSNKVTEKGKDVELRCDPISGHTALYWYRQSLGQGLEFLIYFQGNSAPDKSGLPSDRFSAERTGGSVSTLTIQRTQQEDSAVYLCASSSPAGVYEQYFGPGTRLTVT.

Only one count was recorded for this clone. The chain has TRBV4-3 and TRBJ2-3; 14 nucleotides align to TRBD2. Germline V gives CDR1 LGHNA, CDR2 YSLEER. This CDR3 region has 15 residues. J gave up 8 bases and V 4 bases, and 5 bases lay outside the gene matches. This CDR3 is CASSPTSGGAGTQYF. CDR3 coding DNA: TGCGCCAGCAGCCCGACTAGCGGGGGGGCCGGTACGCAGTATTTT.

This clone appeared a single time. The chain uses TRBV11-2 and TRBJ1-6; the match to TRBD1 covers 8 bases. Trimming cost V 1 base and J 8 bases; bases outside gene matches: 4. The germline V gene has CDR1 SGHAT and CDR2 FQNNGV. This CDR3 is 15 amino acids long. This chain's CDR3 is CASSLGDRGHSPLHF. The CDR3 nucleotides read TGTGCCAGCAGCTTAGGTGACAGGGGACATTCACCCCTCCACTTT.

The chain combines TRBV7-2 with TRBJ2-5; possibly TRBD1 for D (6 bases). The germline CDR1 and CDR2 sequences are SGHTA and FQGNSA. V shed 2 bases and J shed 4 bases, with 11 bases lying between them. The CDR3 length is 14 residues. CDR3 residues: CASSLQQGSETQYF. The CDR3, as DNA: TGTGCCAGCAGCTTACAACAGGGATCAGAGACCCAGTACTTC.

The chain carries TRBV5-1 and TRBJ1-5; D is unresolved. Germline-derived CDR1 and CDR2 are SGHRS and YFSETQ. The CDR3 has 14 amino acids. The ends were cut back, 2 bases at V and 5 bases at J, with 11 bases in the middle. The CDR3 DNA sequence: TGCGCCAGCAGCTTAAGCAGCCCCGATCAGCCCCAGCATTTT. Its protein product is CASSLSSPDQPQHF.

The chain recombines TRBV10-3 with TRBJ2-5; 9 bases match TRBD2. With 0 bases clipped from V and 4 bases from J, the junction kept 12 bases outside the gene matches. Germline-derived CDR1 and CDR2 are ENHRY and SYGVKD. The CDR3 is made up of 18 amino acids. CDR3 loop: CAISESNVAGGPGETQYF. The CDR3 nucleotides are TGTGCCATCAGTGAGTCGAATGTCGCGGGAGGGCCGGGAGAGACCCAGTACTTC.

V is TRBV6-4 and J is TRBJ1-1; D is perhaps TRBD1 (5 bases). There are 13 residues in the CDR3. In germline, CDR1 is MRHNA, CDR2 SNTAGT. The germline V and J ends were trimmed by 4 bases and 0 bases, with 6 bases remaining between them. The CDR3 DNA follows: TGTGCCAGCAGTGCGACAGTGAACACTGAAGCTTTCTTT. This translates into CASSATVNTEAFF.

The gene calls are TRBV18 and TRBJ2-3, with TRBD2 matching over 12 bases. CDR3 length: 15 residues. Germline-derived CDR1 and CDR2 are KGHSH and LQKENI. Trimming cost V 6 bases and J 2 bases; bases outside gene matches: 3. The CDR3 loop reads CASSLAGGYTDTQYF. As DNA, the CDR3 is TGTGCCAGCTCCCTAGCGGGGGGGTACACAGATACGCAGTATTTT.